This TCR beta chain was captured in a study of blood T cell repertoires in COVID-19. In the study overall: Sources were T cells, B-cell-depleted T cells, or PBMCs; the material itself was cDNA or gDNA.

Unmatched junction bases numbered 6, after V lost 1 base and J lost 6 bases. Germline CDR1 and CDR2: SGHRS and YFSETQ. This CDR3 region has 15 residues. Sequencing used immunoSEQ multiplex PCR; TCRdb keeps in-frame clones, though not all of them. The profile shows about 150,000 clones, around 88% of them singletons. The source material was peripheral blood. The chain links TRBV5-1 to TRBJ2-1; 8 bases fit TRBD2. This TCR came from a man in his 60s with active or convalescent COVID-19. CDR3 in DNA: TGCGCCAGCAGCTTGATGCCTCGGGAGGGCAATGAGCAGTTCTTC. Translation: CASSLMPREGNEQFF.